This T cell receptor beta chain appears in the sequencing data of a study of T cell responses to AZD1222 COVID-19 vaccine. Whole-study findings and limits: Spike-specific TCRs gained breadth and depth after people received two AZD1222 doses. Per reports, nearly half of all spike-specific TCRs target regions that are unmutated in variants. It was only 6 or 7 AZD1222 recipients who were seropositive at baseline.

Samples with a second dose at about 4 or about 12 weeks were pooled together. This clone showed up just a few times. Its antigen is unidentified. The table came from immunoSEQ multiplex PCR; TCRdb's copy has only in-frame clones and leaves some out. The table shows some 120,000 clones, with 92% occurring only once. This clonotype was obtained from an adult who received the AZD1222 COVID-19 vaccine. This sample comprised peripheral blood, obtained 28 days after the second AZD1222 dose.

CDR3 region: CASNFGDETEAFF. For the CDR3, the DNA is TGCGCCAGCAATTTCGGGGACGAGACTGAAGCTTTCTTT. The J gene is TRBJ1-1, the V gene TRBV5-1; a possible D gene is TRBD1 (5 bases). The CDR3 is 13 residues long. Germline-derived CDR1 and CDR2 are SGHRS and YFSETQ. The V end lost 6 bases, the J end lost 5 bases, and 14 bases lay between the germline ends.